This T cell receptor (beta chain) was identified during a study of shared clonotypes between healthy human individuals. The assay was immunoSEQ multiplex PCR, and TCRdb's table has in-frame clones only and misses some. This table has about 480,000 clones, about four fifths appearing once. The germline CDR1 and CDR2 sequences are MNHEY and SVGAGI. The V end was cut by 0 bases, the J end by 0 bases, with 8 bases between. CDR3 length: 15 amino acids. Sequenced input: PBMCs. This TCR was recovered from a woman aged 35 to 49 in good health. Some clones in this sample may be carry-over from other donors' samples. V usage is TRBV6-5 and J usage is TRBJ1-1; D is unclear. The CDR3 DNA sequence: TGTGCCAGCAGTTACTCGGGATTCATGAACACTGAAGCTTTCTTT. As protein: CASSYSGFMNTEAFF.